The text below deals with one TCR beta chain. Assay used: immunoSEQ multiplex PCR; TCRdb lists only in-frame clones, some missing. The repertoire holds approximately 100,000 clones, with 65% to 90% as singletons. Germline V gene lookup returns CDR1 MNHEY and CDR2 SVGAGI. The CDR3 runs to 14 residues. V was clipped by 6 bases and J by 10 bases; unmatched bases: 6. This entry belongs to a study of blood T cell repertoires in COVID-19. This receptor was identified in a woman in her forties or fifties who had recovered from COVID-19. The specimen sequenced was PBMCs or T cells enriched from blood (not recorded which). This chain links TRBV6-5 with TRBJ1-6; TRBD1 agrees at 10 bases. CDR3 DNA sequence: TGTGCCAGCAGGGGGACAGGGGACCGATCACCCCTCCACTTT. Its translation is CASRGTGDRSPLHF.